This passage covers 17 T cell receptor beta chains from one sample sequenced in a study of cytomegalovirus exposure and HLA in healthy donors. Amplification used 60 Vbeta primers and 13 Jbeta primers. Using immunoSEQ multiplex PCR, the repertoire was profiled, and TCRdb retains in-frame clones only, with some absent. This table has some 98,000 clones, about four fifths appearing once. Sequenced material: PBMCs. These receptors all come from a man aged 18 to 29 in good health and CMV-seropositive.

The chain joins TRBV6-1 to TRBJ2-5, with TRBD1 matching over 9 bases. The V and J ends lost 3 bases and 5 bases, in that order; junction bases with no gene match: 4. This CDR3 contains 14 residues. The germline gives CDR1 MNHNS, CDR2 SASEGT. The CDR3 DNA reads TGTGCCAGCAGTGATAGACAGGGGGTGGAGACCCAGTACTTC. Protein product: CASSDRQGVETQYF.

The J gene is TRBJ1-1, the V gene TRBV9, with 7 positions matching TRBD1. V was clipped by 3 bases and J by 1 base; unmatched bases: 9. There are 16 residues in the CDR3. The germline V gene encodes CDR1 SGDLS and CDR2 YYNGEE. Here the CDR3 DNA reads TGTGCCAGCAGCGCAAGACAGGGAAGGGGGAACACTGAAGCTTTCTTT. Protein product: CASSARQGRGNTEAFF. Full variable domain (rest looked up from reference TRBV9 and TRBJ1-1): DSGVTQTPKHLITATGQRVTLRCSPRSGDLSVYWYQQSLDQGLQFLIQYYNGEERAKGNILERFSAQQFPDLHSELNLSSLELGDSALYFCASSARQGRGNTEAFFGQGTRLTVV.

This clone was seen a few times. The gene calls are TRBV7-2 and TRBJ2-2, with 9 bases matching TRBD1. J gave up 4 bases and V 3 bases, and 12 bases lay outside the gene matches. There are 18 residues in the CDR3. Germline CDR1 is SGHTA and CDR2 is FQGNSA. The CDR3 protein is CASSFFVRTGVGTGELFF. The CDR3 DNA reads TGTGCCAGCAGCTTCTTCGTACGGACAGGGGTGGGCACCGGGGAGCTGTTTTTT.

The V call is TRBV13, the J call TRBJ1-1; a possible D gene is TRBD1 (5 bases). The V gene's germline CDR1 is PRHDT and CDR2 FYEKMQ (reference sequence). Trimming left V 3 bases short and J 10 bases short, with 12 bases between. The CDR3 is made up of 12 amino acids. In DNA, the CDR3 is TGTGCCAGCAGCTTGGACACTGGGGTAGCTTTCTTT. Protein sequence: CASSLDTGVAFF.

This clone was detected a few times. This chain connects TRBV6-5 to TRBJ1-1; D gene ambiguous. Per the germline V gene, CDR1 is MNHEY and CDR2 is SVGAGI. V shed 5 bases and J shed 0 bases, with 10 bases lying between them. This CDR3 has 14 residues. For the CDR3, the DNA is TGTGCCAGCAGTGGCAACAGCCTGAACACTGAAGCTTTCTTT. Protein: CASSGNSLNTEAFF.

This clone was counted only a few times. The V gene is TRBV27, the J gene TRBJ1-1, with 7 positions matching TRBD1. V lost 8 bases to trimming and J lost 7 bases; unmatched junction nucleotides: 10. CDR3 length: 13 amino acids. The germline CDR1 and CDR2 sequences are MNHEY and SMNVEV (reference sequence). In nucleotides, the CDR3 is TGTGCCAGCGACCGGGACAGAGGACGTGAAGCTTTCTTT. Translation gives CASDRDRGREAFF.

The chain combines TRBV9 with TRBJ1-2; perhaps TRBD1 as D (5 bases). Germline V gene data show CDR1 as SGDLS and CDR2 as YYNGEE. Trimming removed 3 bases from V and 5 bases from J, with 14 bases in between. The CDR3 sequence is 14 residues long. For the CDR3, the DNA is TGTGCCAGCAGCGGACAGCGGGTCCTATATGGCTACACCTTC. This translates into CASSGQRVLYGYTF.

This chain uses TRBV6-1 with TRBJ2-7, with D unclear. CDR1 MNHNS and CDR2 SASEGT come from the germline V gene. Trimming took 7 bases from V and 3 from J, leaving 10 bases between them. The CDR3 contains 12 residues. CDR3 sequence reads: CASNAHYYEQYF. In nucleotides, the CDR3 is TGTGCCAGCAACGCTCACTACTACGAGCAGTACTTC.

The chain carries TRBV19 and TRBJ2-1, with TRBD2 as a possible D gene (7 bases). There are 16 residues in the CDR3. V was trimmed by 4 bases and J by 3 bases, leaving 16 bases between them. Germline loops: CDR1 LNHDA, CDR2 SQIVND (reference sequence). This CDR3 is CASSNEWGGLYNEQFF. CDR3 coding DNA: TGTGCCAGTAGTAATGAGTGGGGGGGCCTCTACAATGAGCAGTTCTTC.

This clone has more than one count but fewer than ten. DNA of the CDR3: TGCGCCAGCAGCTCCGGGGGACAGGGGTCGCACGAGCAGTACTTC. Its protein product is CASSSGGQGSHEQYF. The rearrangement uses TRBV5-1 and TRBJ2-7; 10 nucleotides match TRBD1. The germline gives CDR1 SGHRS, CDR2 YFSETQ. V lost 3 bases, J lost 5 bases, and 8 bases stayed unmatched. The CDR3 has 15 residues.

In this sample, this clone turned up a few times. The J gene is TRBJ2-5, the V gene TRBV28, with 10 bases that match TRBD2. CDR1 and CDR2 (germline): MDHEN, SYDVKM. V lost 1 base and J lost 5; bases outside the gene matches: 10. CDR3 length equals 17 residues. The CDR3 sequence: CASSLYPSGGARETQYF. CDR3 in DNA: TGTGCCAGCAGTTTATACCCCAGCGGGGGGGCCCGGGAGACCCAGTACTTC.

This clone showed up just a few times. The DNA of the CDR3 is TGTGCCAGCGCCGGATCCAGGGGCCCGAATGAAAAACTGTTTTTT. Translated, it gives CASAGSRGPNEKLFF. This chain joins TRBV27 and TRBJ1-4, with D possibly matching TRBD1 (6 bases). Trimming took 8 bases from V and 5 from J, leaving 18 bases between them. Looked up from germline, CDR1 is MNHEY and CDR2 is SMNVEV (reference sequence). The CDR3 is made up of 15 amino acids.

This chain links TRBV18 with TRBJ2-1; unclear D gene. The germline V gene encodes CDR1 KGHSH and CDR2 LQKENI. The CDR3 is 13 residues long. The V and J ends lost 2 bases and 9 bases respectively, with 11 bases between them. CDR3 in amino acids: CASSPTESREQFF. The CDR3 DNA is TGTGCCAGCTCACCAACTGAGTCGCGTGAGCAGTTCTTC.

This chain joins TRBV28 and TRBJ1-2; D might be TRBD1 (5 bases). There are 14 residues in the CDR3. The V and J ends lost 7 bases and 4 bases respectively, with 16 bases between them. Per germline, CDR1 MDHEN and CDR2 SYDVKM. CDR3 DNA: TGTGCCAGCATACCAGGGCAGGATATCTATGGCTACACCTTC. Translation gives CASIPGQDIYGYTF.

The V gene is TRBV4-1, the J gene TRBJ2-3, with 14 bases identical to TRBD2. CDR1 and CDR2 (germline): MGHRA, YSYEKL. CDR3 size: 17 residues. V was pared by 3 bases and J by 3 bases, with 5 bases of the junction left unmatched. The CDR3 reads CASSQTGTSGGTDTQYF. The CDR3 DNA sequence: TGCGCCAGCAGCCAGACCGGGACTAGCGGGGGAACAGATACGCAGTATTTT.

The chain links TRBV7-2 to TRBJ2-1, with TRBD2 matching over 11 bases. Germline V gene sequence: CDR1 SGHTA, CDR2 FQGNSA. V trimming: 5 bases; J trimming: 4 bases; junction bases outside the gene matches: 16. The CDR3 has 19 residues. The CDR3 region is CASSRGQSGTSGNYNEQFF. In DNA form, the CDR3 reads TGTGCCAGCAGCCGTGGACAGAGCGGGACTAGCGGAAATTACAATGAGCAGTTCTTC.

This sequence joins TRBV9 and TRBJ1-2; TRBD1 agrees at 12 bases. The CDR3 totals 17 residues. Germline loops: CDR1 SGDLS, CDR2 YYNGEE. The V segment lost 2 bases and the J segment 2 bases; nucleotides outside the gene matches: 7. CDR3 loop: CASSVPGTGGGNYGYTF. In DNA form, the CDR3 reads TGTGCCAGCAGCGTTCCCGGGACAGGGGGCGGAAACTATGGCTACACCTTC.